One sample yielded the 21 T cell receptor beta chains listed below, sequenced in a study of monozygotic twins with inflammatory bowel disease (dated by TCRdb to the late 2010s). The method behind the library was 5' RACE. Reads for this sample came from an Illumina HiSeq 2500. Through TCRdb reprocessing, the reads give one entry per CDR3 protein sequence; DNA is omitted. This sample's table contains about 110,000 distinct CDR3 sequences. Around 12% of the sample comes from the top ten. Sequenced input: blood. The source of these receptors is a human donor with ulcerative colitis or Crohn's disease, or a healthy co-twin of an affected twin (not recorded which).

The J gene is TRBJ1-2, the V gene TRBV12-3 or TRBV12-4; TCRdb returns TRBD1, unconfirmable since there is no DNA. The CDR3 runs 13 residues. CDR3 sequence: CASRGQTTYGYTF.

The chain links TRBV2 to TRBJ1-3. The CDR3 is 14 residues long. Germline CDR1 is SNHLY and CDR2 is FYNNEI. The CDR3 region is CASGREASGNTIYF. The variable domain in full, with the rest retrieved from reference TRBV2 and TRBJ1-3, is EPEVTQTPSHQVTQMGQEVILRCVPISNHLYFYWYRQILGQKVEFLVSFYNNEISEKSEIFDDQFSVERPDGSNFTLKIRSTKLEDSAMYFCASGREASGNTIYFGEGSWLTVV.

This chain uses TRBV28 with TRBJ2-1. The CDR3 loop spans 15 amino acids. The V gene's germline CDR1 is MDHEN and CDR2 SYDVKM. The CDR3 loop is CASSLAAEDYNEQFF.

J is TRBJ2-1 and V is TRBV12-3 or TRBV12-4; with no DNA, the TCRdb D assignment of TRBD2 cannot be verified. The CDR3 contains 15 residues. CDR3 loop: CASSQTSGRYNEQFF.

The V and J genes are TRBV2 and TRBJ1-1; no DNA is available, so the TRBD1 call from TCRdb remains unchecked. Germline values: CDR1 SNHLY, CDR2 FYNNEI. The CDR3 is 14 residues long. CDR3: CASIPFFGGTEAFF.

The rearrangement links TRBV6-5 to TRBJ1-5; TCRdb's assignment of TRBD1 cannot be checked, as there is no DNA. This CDR3 comprises 15 residues. CDR1 and CDR2 from the germline V gene are MNHEY and SVGAGI. The CDR3 region is CASSSGQGGGQPQHF.

J is TRBJ2-5 and V is TRBV9; TCRdb picks TRBD1, but there is no DNA to check that call. The CDR3 spans 14 residues. Germline V gene sequence: CDR1 SGDLS, CDR2 YYNGEE. The CDR3 sequence: CASSLGTKQETQYF.

The gene calls are TRBV7-3 and TRBJ2-3; TCRdb outputs TRBD1, but without DNA this stays unchecked. Per the germline V gene, CDR1 is SGHTA and CDR2 is FQGTGA. This CDR3 is built from 15 residues. The CDR3 protein is CASSLTHPGSDTQYF. Based on the CDR3 plus reference TRBV7-3 and TRBJ2-3, the full variable domain is GAGVSQTPSNKVTEKGKYVELRCDPISGHTALYWYRQSLGQGPEFLIYFQGTGAADDSGLPNDRFFAVRPEGSVSTLKIQRTERGDSAVYLCASSLTHPGSDTQYFGPGTRLTVL.

V and J are TRBV29-1 and TRBJ1-2; TCRdb names TRBD1, which stays unverified in the absence of DNA. The germline CDR1 and CDR2 sequences are SQVTM and ANQGSEA. The length of the CDR3 is 13 residues. The chain's CDR3 is CSAFYRGAYGYTF.

The chain joins TRBV12-3 or TRBV12-4 to TRBJ2-5; TCRdb indicates TRBD1, and absent DNA this call remains unverified. The length of the CDR3 is 14 residues. The CDR3 sequence is CASSRGQGEETQYF.

This chain joins TRBV7-9 and TRBJ2-1; no DNA is available, so the TRBD2 call from TCRdb remains unchecked. This CDR3 contains 16 residues. Germline CDR1 SEHNR, CDR2 FQNEAQ (reference sequence). CDR3 amino acids: CASSLSLAGGHNEQFF.

The chain joins TRBV5-5 to TRBJ2-1. The CDR3 spans 15 residues. Germline assignment: CDR1 SGHKS and CDR2 YYEKEE (reference sequence). The CDR3 region is CASSLPLSSYNEQFF. Full variable domain (rest looked up from reference TRBV5-5 and TRBJ2-1): DAGVTQSPTHLIKTRGQQVTLRCSPISGHKSVSWYQQVLGQGPQFIFQYYEKEERGRGNFPDRFSARQFPNYSSELNVNALLLGDSALYLCASSLPLSSYNEQFFGPGTRLTVL.

The rearrangement links TRBV7-6 to TRBJ2-2; TCRdb outputs TRBD1, but without DNA this stays unchecked. Germline values: CDR1 SGHVS, CDR2 FNYEAQ. This CDR3 is built from 16 residues. CDR3 region: CASSPLWGREAGELFF.

The chain recombines TRBV20-1 with TRBJ2-5. The CDR3 is 13 residues long. Germline CDR1 is DFQATT and CDR2 is SNEGSKA (reference sequence). CDR3 in amino acids: CSASEGNQETQYF.

The chain recombines TRBV5-5 with TRBJ1-1; the TRBD1 assignment by TCRdb is unverifiable without DNA. The germline V gene encodes CDR1 SGHKS and CDR2 YYEKEE (reference sequence). CDR3 length: 14 residues. The CDR3 protein is CASSPGRYNTEAFF. Combining the CDR3 with reference TRBV5-5 and TRBJ1-1 gives the whole variable domain DAGVTQSPTHLIKTRGQQVTLRCSPISGHKSVSWYQQVLGQGPQFIFQYYEKEERGRGNFPDRFSARQFPNYSSELNVNALLLGDSALYLCASSPGRYNTEAFFGQGTRLTVV.

The chain links TRBV7-6 to TRBJ2-1; without DNA, the TCRdb call of TRBD1 cannot be checked. From germline, CDR1 is SGHVS and CDR2 FNYEAQ. This CDR3 is built from 16 residues. The CDR3 loop reads CASSPGTRGSYNEQFF.

The chain uses TRBV21-1 and TRBJ2-1; TCRdb's D gene call, TRBD2, goes unchecked for lack of DNA. TRBV21-1 is a documented pseudogene. The CDR3 loop spans 16 amino acids. The CDR3 loop reads CASQDPSGSWGNEQFF.

The V gene is TRBV20-1, the J gene TRBJ2-3; TCRdb names TRBD2, which stays unverified in the absence of DNA. CDR1 and CDR2 from the germline V gene are DFQATT and SNEGSKA (reference sequence). There are 15 residues in the CDR3. Here the CDR3 reads CSVCWSAGPTDTQYF.

The chain recombines TRBV6-2 or TRBV6-3 with TRBJ1-1; the TCRdb call, TRBD1, lacks DNA for checking. CDR3 length: 14 amino acids. The germline CDR1 and CDR2 sequences are MNHEY and SVGEGT. The CDR3 sequence: CASSPQGQGAEAFF.

The chain combines TRBV7-2 with TRBJ2-5; TCRdb picks TRBD1, but there is no DNA to check that call. Germline V gene data show CDR1 as SGHTA and CDR2 as FQGNSA. This CDR3 is 15 amino acids long. CDR3: CASSLAGQGSETQYF.

This chain connects TRBV11-2 to TRBJ1-2. This CDR3 region has 15 residues. From germline, CDR1 is SGHAT and CDR2 FQNNGV. The CDR3 loop reads CASSLESTVTYGYTF.